This T cell receptor (beta chain) was captured by sequencing in a study of regulatory T cells in long-lasting Graves disease. The study's findings and limits: Thyroid tissue was not studied; only peripheral blood was. Patients with persistent disease showed a bias toward TRBV28, TRBJ1-2 and TRBJ2-5.

Time point reported: newly diagnosed GD, antithyroid drugs for less than 3 months. The authors made the TCR library using RNA they extracted from PBMCs. In its sample, this clonotype was seen a few times. No antigen is known for it. J was trimmed by 3 bases and V by 2 bases; bases with no gene match: 2. This CDR3 has 14 amino acids. Germline loops: CDR1 LNHDA, CDR2 SQIVND (reference sequence). Sequencing libraries for TCR beta were prepared with iRepertoire HTBI primers and Arm-PCR of CDR3 regions. TCRdb called the multiplex PCR reads again in MiXCR, with one record for every CDR3 protein. The table shows hundreds of thousands of distinct CDR3 sequences, with roughly a sixth occurring only once. These records were also assigned to another study, of T cells in Graves' hyperthyroidism and ophthalmopathy. That paper notes: Blood samples included most of the expanded thyroid clonotypes exceeding 0.001. Ophthalmopathy, as predicted by the model, came a median approximately 6.5 months after the prediction.

This receptor was taken from a man aged 35-49 years with Graves disease. This specimen was peripheral blood mononuclear cells (PBMCs), taken at new diagnosis, from a patient treated with antithyroid drugs. This chain joins TRBV19 and TRBJ1-2; 8 nucleotides agree with TRBD1. CDR3 sequence reads: CASSIQGAYYGYTF. CDR3 sequence (DNA): TGTGCCAGTAGTATACAGGGGGCGTACTATGGCTACACCTTC.